This T cell receptor beta chain emerged from a study of blood T cell repertoires in COVID-19. At the level of the study: There were acute and convalescent COVID-19 samples, and they came from the United States, Italy and Spain. T cells, B-cell-depleted T cells, or PBMCs provided the cDNA or gDNA that served as material.

This CDR3 has 19 residues. Germline V CDR1 and CDR2: SGHVS, FQNEAQ. Trimming removed 4 bases at V and 2 bases at J, with 26 bases between. This clone was observed a few times. Original processing methods: Estimates of nucleated cell counts were drawn from the amplification of reference gene primers. Data came from immunoSEQ multiplex PCR; TCRdb stores just in-frame clones and leaves some out. The V and J calls and clone size come from that table; D and trimming were worked out from the DNA. The table shows more than 85,000 clones, with more than 70% occurring only once. The receptor comes from a man aged 65 to 85 with acute or convalescent COVID-19. The specimen was peripheral blood. This chain links TRBV7-8 with TRBJ1-1; D unresolved. The CDR3 loop reads CASSSSPGSMVTANTEAFF. DNA for the CDR3: TGTGCCAGCAGCTCCTCCCCGGGATCTATGGTAACGGCAAACACTGAAGCTTTCTTT.